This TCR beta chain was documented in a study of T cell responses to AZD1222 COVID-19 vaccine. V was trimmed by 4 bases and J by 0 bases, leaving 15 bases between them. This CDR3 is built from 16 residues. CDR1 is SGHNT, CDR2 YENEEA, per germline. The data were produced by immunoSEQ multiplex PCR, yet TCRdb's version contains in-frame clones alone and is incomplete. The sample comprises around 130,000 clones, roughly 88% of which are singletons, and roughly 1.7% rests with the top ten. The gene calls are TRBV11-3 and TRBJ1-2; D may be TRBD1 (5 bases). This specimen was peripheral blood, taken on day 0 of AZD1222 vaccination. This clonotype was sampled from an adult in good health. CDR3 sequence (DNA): TGTGCCAGCAGCTGGGACCGGGGACGGACTAACTATGGCTACACCTTC. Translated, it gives CASSWDRGRTNYGYTF.